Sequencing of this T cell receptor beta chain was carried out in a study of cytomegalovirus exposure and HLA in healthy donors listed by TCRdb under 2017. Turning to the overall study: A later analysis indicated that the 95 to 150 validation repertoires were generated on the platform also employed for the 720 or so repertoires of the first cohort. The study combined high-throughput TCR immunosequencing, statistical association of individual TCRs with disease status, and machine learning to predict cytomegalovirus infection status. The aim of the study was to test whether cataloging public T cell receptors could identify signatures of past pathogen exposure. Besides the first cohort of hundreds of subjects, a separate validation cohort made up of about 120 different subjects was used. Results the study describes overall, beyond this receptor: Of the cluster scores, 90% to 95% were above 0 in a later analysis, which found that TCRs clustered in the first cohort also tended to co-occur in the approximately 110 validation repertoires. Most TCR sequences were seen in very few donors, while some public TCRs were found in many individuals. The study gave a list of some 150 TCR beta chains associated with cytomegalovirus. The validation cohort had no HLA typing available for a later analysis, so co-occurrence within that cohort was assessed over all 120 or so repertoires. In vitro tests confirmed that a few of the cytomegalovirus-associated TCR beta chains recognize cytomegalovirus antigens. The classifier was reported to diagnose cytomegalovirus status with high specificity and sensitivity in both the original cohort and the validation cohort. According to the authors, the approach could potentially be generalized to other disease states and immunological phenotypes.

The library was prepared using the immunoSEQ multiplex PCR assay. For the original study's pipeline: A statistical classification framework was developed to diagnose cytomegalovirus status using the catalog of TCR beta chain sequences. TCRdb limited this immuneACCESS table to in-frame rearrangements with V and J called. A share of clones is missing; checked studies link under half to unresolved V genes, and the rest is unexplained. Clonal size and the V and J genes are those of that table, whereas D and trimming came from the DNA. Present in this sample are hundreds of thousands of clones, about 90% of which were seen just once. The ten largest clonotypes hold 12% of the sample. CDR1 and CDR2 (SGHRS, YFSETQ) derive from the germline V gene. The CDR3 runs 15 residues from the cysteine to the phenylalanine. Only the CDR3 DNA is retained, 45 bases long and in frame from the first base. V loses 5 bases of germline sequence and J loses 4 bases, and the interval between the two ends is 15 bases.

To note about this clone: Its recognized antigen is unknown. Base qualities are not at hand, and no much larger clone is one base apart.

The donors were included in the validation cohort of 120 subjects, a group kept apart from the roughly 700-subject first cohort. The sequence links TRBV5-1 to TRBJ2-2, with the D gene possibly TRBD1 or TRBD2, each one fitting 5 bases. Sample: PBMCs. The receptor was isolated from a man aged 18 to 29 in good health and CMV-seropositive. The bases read TGCGCCAGCAGGCCGGGACCGCCTGGCACCGGGGAGCTGTTTTTT. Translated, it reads CASRPGPPGTGELFF.